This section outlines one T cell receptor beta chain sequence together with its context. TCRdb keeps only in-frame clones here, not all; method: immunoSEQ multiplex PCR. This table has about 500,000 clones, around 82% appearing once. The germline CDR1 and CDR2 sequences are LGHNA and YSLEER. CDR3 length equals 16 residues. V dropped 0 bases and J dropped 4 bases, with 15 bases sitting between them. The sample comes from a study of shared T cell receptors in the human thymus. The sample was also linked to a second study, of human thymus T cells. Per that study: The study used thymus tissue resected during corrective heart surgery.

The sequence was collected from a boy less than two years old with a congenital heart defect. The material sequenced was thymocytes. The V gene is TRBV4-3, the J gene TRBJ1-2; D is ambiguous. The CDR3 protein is CASSQDRRRNFYGYTF. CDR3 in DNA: TGCGCCAGCAGCCAAGATAGGCGCAGGAACTTCTATGGCTACACCTTC.